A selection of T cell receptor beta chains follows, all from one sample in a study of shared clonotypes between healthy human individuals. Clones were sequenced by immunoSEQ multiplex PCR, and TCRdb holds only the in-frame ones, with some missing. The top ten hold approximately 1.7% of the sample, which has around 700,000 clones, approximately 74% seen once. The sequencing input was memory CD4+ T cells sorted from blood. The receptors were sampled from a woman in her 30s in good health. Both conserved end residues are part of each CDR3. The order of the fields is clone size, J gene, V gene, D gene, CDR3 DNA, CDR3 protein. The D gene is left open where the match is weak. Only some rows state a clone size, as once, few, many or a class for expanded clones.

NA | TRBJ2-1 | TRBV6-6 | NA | TGTGCCAGCAGTTACTCGACACAGACCTACAATGAGCAGTTCTTC | CASSYSTQTYNEQFF
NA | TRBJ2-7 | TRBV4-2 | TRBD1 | TGTGCCAGCAGCCAAGCCTCAATGGACAGGGACGACGAGCAGTACTTC | CASSQASMDRDDEQYF
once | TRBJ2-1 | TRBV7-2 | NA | TGTGCCAGCAGCAACGCGAGGGAGCAGTTCTTC | CASSNAREQFF
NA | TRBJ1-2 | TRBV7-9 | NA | TGTGCCAGCAGCCGAGATGGAGAATCTTATGGCTACACCTTC | CASSRDGESYGYTF
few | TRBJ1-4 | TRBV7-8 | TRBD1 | TGTGCCAGCAGCCCCGGGACAGGGTTGGGGAATGAAAAACTGTTTTTT | CASSPGTGLGNEKLFF
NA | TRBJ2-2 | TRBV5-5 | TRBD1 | TGTGCCAGCAGCCAGGACAGGGCGAACGGGGAGCTGTTTTTT | CASSQDRANGELFF
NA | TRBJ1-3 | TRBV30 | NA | TGTGCCTGGATGCCTGGTATGCGGACGAACACCATATATTTT | CAWMPGMRTNTIYF
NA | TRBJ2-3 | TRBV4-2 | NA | TGTGCCAGCAGCCAAGACGGGGGCTTCCTAGCGGCTAAAGATACGCAGTATTTT | CASSQDGGFLAAKDTQYF
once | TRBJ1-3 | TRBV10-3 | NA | TGTGCCATCAGTGAGTCACGGGGGGCGAACACCATATATTTT | CAISESRGANTIYF
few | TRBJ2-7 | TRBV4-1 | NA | TGCGCCAGCAGCCAAGCGCAAGGAGGGGAAACCTACGAGCAGTACTTC | CASSQAQGGETYEQYF
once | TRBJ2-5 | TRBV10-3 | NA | TGTGCCATCAGTGAGTCGAAGTCAAAAGAGACCCAGTACTTC | CAISESKSKETQYF
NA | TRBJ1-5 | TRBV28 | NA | TGTGCCAGCAGCGCGGGACGAAATAGCAATCAGCCCCAGCATTTT | CASSAGRNSNQPQHF
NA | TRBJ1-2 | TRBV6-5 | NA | TGTGCCAGCAGCCCCGAGACCGCCTCTGTTCACACCTTC | CASSPETASVHTF
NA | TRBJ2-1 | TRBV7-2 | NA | TGTGCCAGCAGCTTAGCCCCAGGAGGATCCTACAATGAGCAGTTCTTC | CASSLAPGGSYNEQFF
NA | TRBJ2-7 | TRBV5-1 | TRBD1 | TGCGCCAGCAGCTTGGGATGGGGACAGACAGGGGCGAACGAGCAGTACTTC | CASSLGWGQTGANEQYF
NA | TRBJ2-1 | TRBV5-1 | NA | TGCGCCAGCAGCTTATTTGAGGCGGGTAGCTCCTACAATGAGCAGTTCTTC | CASSLFEAGSSYNEQFF
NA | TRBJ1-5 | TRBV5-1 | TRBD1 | TGCGCCAGCAGCCACCGACAGGGAGAACAGCCCCAGCATTTT | CASSHRQGEQPQHF
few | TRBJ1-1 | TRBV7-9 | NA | TGTGCCACGAGGACCCCCGCGGACACTGAAGCTTTCTTT | CATRTPADTEAFF
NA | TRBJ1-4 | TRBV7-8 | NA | TGTGCCAGCAGCTCCCGAGGGGAAAAACTGTTTTTT | CASSSRGEKLFF
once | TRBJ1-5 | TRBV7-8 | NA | TGTGCCAGCAGCTTAGACTTTTTGAGGCAGCCCCAGCATTTT | CASSLDFLRQPQHF
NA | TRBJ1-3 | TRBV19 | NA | TGTGCCAGCAAAGATCGGGGGCTGGAAAACACCATATATTTT | CASKDRGLENTIYF
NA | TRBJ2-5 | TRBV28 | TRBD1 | TGTGCCAGCAGGACAGGGTTGCACGAGACCCAGTACTTC | CASRTGLHETQYF
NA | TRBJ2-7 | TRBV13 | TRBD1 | TGTGCCACTAGGACAGGACCCTCCTACGAGCAGTACTTC | CATRTGPSYEQYF
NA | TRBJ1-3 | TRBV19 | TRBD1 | TGTGCCAGTAGTACCTTGGACAGGACGTTCTCTGGAAACACCATATATTTT | CASSTLDRTFSGNTIYF
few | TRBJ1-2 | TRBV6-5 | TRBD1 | TGTGCCAGCTCCTTGACAGGGCCCTATGGCTACACCTTC | CASSLTGPYGYTF
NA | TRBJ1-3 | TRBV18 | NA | TGTGCCAGCTCACCAGGGGGACAATCTGGAAACACCATATATTTT | CASSPGGQSGNTIYF
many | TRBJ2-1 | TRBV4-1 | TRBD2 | TGCGCCAGCAGCCAAGATCCCGGGCTAGCGGGGTCCCAATACAATGAGCAGTTCTTC | CASSQDPGLAGSQYNEQFF
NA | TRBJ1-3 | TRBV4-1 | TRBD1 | TGCGCCAGCAGCCAGCCGGGACAGAACTCTGGAAACACCATATATTTT | CASSQPGQNSGNTIYF
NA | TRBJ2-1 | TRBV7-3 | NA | TGTGCCAGCAGCCGAGGGGCGGGAGCGCCAGGGGATGAGCAGTTCTTC | CASSRGAGAPGDEQFF
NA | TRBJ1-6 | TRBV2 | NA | TGTGCCAGCAATGTACAACAGGATAATTCACCCCTCCACTTT | CASNVQQDNSPLHF
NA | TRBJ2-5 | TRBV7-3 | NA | TGTGCCAGCAGCTCGTCAGGGGCTCAAGAGACCCAGTACTTC | CASSSSGAQETQYF
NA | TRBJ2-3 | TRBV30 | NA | TGTGCCTGGAGGACCGTTTTCGGGCGAGGAGATACGCAGTATTTT | CAWRTVFGRGDTQYF
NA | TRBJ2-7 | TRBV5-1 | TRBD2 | TGCGCCAGCAGCTTGTCCGGGAGGGAAGGAAGCGAGCAGTACTTC | CASSLSGREGSEQYF
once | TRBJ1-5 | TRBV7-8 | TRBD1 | TGTGCCAGCAGCGGAACAGGGGGCCCTGGTCAGCCCCAGCATTTT | CASSGTGGPGQPQHF
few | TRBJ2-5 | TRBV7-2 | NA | TGTGCCAGCAGCTTGACAGTTTTAACTTTCGAGACCCAGTACTTC | CASSLTVLTFETQYF
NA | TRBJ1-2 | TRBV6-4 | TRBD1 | TGTGCCAGCAGTGGCTATTTGCCGGGACAGGCCTATGGCTACACCTTC | CASSGYLPGQAYGYTF
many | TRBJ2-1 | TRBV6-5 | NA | TGTGCCAGCAGTTACGGGCTAGGGGGCTACAATGAGCAGTTCTTC | CASSYGLGGYNEQFF
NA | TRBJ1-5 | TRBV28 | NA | TGTGCCAGCAGTTTTGATGACAGTTTAAATCAGCCCCAGCATTTT | CASSFDDSLNQPQHF
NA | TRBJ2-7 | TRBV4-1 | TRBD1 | TGCGCCAGCAGCCATGTCAGGACAGGGGGGTACGAGCAGTACTTC | CASSHVRTGGYEQYF
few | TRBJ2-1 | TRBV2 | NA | TGTGCCAGCAGTGAAGGAGGTCTCTTCTCCTACAATGAGCAGTTCTTC | CASSEGGLFSYNEQFF
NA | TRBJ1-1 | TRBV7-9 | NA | TGTGCCAGCAGCTTAGATCCTAAGGAAGCTTTCTTT | CASSLDPKEAFF
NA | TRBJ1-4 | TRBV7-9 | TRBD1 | TGTGCCAGCAGCCCCGTCCCGGGACAGGGGACAACTAATGAAAAACTGTTTTTT | CASSPVPGQGTTNEKLFF
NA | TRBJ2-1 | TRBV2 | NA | TGTGCCAGCAATGAGCGGAGATACAATGAGCAGTTCTTC | CASNERRYNEQFF
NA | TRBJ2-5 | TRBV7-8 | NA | TGTGCCAGCAGCTTAGTGGAGGTGCATTTAGAGACCCAGTACTTC | CASSLVEVHLETQYF
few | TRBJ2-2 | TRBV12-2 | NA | TGTGCAAGTCGCTTAAAGCCCGGGGAGCTGTTTTTT | CASRLKPGELFF
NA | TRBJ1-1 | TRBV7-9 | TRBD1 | TGTGCCAGCAGCTACGGACAGGTAGAAGCTTTCTTT | CASSYGQVEAFF
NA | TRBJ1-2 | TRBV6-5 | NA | TGTGCCAGCAGTTACTCAGGAGGCTTGAATGGCTACACCTTC | CASSYSGGLNGYTF
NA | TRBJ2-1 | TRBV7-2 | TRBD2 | TGTGCCAGCAGCCCAAGACTAGCGGGCCCCTACAATGAGCAGTTCTTC | CASSPRLAGPYNEQFF
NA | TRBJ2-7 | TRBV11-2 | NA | TGTGCCAGCAGCTTCGAACCCTTATTAGTCTACGAGCAGTACTTC | CASSFEPLLVYEQYF
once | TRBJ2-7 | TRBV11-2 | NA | TGTGCCAGCAGCCGACCAAGCAGCTACGAGCAGTACTTC | CASSRPSSYEQYF
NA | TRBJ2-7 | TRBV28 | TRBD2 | TGTGCCAGCAGCCTGGCGGGGGACTATCTTGACGAGCAGTACTTC | CASSLAGDYLDEQYF
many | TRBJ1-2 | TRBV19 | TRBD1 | TGTGCCAGTAGTCCCGGAGGGACAGGGATAAACTATGGCTACACCTTC | CASSPGGTGINYGYTF
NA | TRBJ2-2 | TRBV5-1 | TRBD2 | TGCGCCAGCAGCTACACCAGCGGGATGAACACCGGGGAGCTGTTTTTT | CASSYTSGMNTGELFF
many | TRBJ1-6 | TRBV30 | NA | TGTGCCTGGAGTGTACGGGGAAATTCACCCCTCCACTTT | CAWSVRGNSPLHF
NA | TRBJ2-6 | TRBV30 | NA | TGTGCCTGGGACTCTGGGGCCAACGTCCTGACTTTC | CAWDSGANVLTF
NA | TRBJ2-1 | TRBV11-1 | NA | TGTGCCAGCAGCTTAAGAAGGGGGGGCGTTGGGAATGAGCAGTTCTTC | CASSLRRGGVGNEQFF
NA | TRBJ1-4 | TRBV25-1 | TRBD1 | TGTGCCAGCAGTGACCAGACAGGGTTGTTTTTT | CASSDQTGLFF
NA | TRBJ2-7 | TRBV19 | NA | TGTGCCAGTAGTGCCCGGGCTGTGAGCGGGCGACACTCCTACGAGCAGTACTTC | CASSARAVSGRHSYEQYF
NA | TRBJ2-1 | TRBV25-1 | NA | TGTGCCAGCAGCCCGGGGACCGCTAGGGAGCAGTTCTTC | CASSPGTAREQFF
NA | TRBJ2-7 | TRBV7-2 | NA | TGTGCCAGCAGCTCGAGGGTCAGGAGCTCCTACGAGCAGTACTTC | CASSSRVRSSYEQYF